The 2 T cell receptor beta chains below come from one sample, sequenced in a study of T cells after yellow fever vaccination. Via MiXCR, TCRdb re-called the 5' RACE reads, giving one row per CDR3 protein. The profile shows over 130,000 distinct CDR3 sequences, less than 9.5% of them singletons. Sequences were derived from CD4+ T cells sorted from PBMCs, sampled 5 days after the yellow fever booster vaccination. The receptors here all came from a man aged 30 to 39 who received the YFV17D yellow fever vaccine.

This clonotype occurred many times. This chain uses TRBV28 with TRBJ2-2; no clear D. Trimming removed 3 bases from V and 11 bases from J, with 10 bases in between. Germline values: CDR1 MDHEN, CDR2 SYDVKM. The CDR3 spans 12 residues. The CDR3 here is CASSLIRRELFF. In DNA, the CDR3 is TGTGCCAGCAGTTTGATCCGGCGTGAGCTGTTTTTT.

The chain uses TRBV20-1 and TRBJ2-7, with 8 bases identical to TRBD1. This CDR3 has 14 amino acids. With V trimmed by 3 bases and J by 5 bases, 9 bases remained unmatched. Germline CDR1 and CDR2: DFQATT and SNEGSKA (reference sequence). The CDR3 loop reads CSASPTGELDEQYF. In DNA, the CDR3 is TGCAGTGCTAGTCCGACAGGGGAGCTCGACGAGCAGTACTTC.